These 5 T cell receptor beta chains share one sample of origin, sequenced in a study of T cells after posttransplantation cyclophosphamide. Busulfan-fludarabine conditioning, marrow transplant, and cyclophosphamide on days +3 and +4 were administered. Sequencing was performed with immunoSEQ multiplex PCR; in TCRdb, only in-frame clones are kept and a portion is missing. Recorded here are about 7,700 clones, none singletons. Sample: PBMCs, taken after allogeneic stem cell transplant with posttransplant cyclophosphamide. The receptor source for this set is a female patient in her 50s who received an allogeneic stem cell transplant from an unrelated donor, was CMV-positive, and had acute GVHD only. A share of the T cells may be of graft donor origin.

This clone was seen many times. V is TRBV30 and J is TRBJ1-2; 7 bases are shared with TRBD1. The CDR3 runs to 12 residues. J gave up 11 bases and V 3 bases, and 9 bases lay outside the gene matches. The germline gives CDR1 GTSNPN, CDR2 SVGIG (reference sequence). The CDR3 spells CAWSVGTAGYTF. In DNA, the CDR3 is TGTGCCTGGAGCGTGGGGACAGCCGGGTACACCTTC.

This clone was seen at least ten times. The gene calls are TRBV7-3 and TRBJ2-1; D is undetermined. The germline gives CDR1 SGHTA, CDR2 FQGTGA. V was clipped by 3 bases and J by 7 bases, with 13 bases between them. The CDR3 has 14 residues. The CDR3 coding sequence is TGTGCCAGCAGCTTGGTTTCACTTTCAAATGAGCAGTTCTTC. Protein: CASSLVSLSNEQFF.

The V call is TRBV28, the J call TRBJ1-2; 8 bases line up with TRBD1. The CDR3 is made up of 15 amino acids. V lost 6 bases and J lost 6; bases outside the gene matches: 12. The germline V gene has CDR1 MDHEN and CDR2 SYDVKM. The CDR3 sequence is CASRRQGATLHGYTF. In nucleotides, the CDR3 is TGTGCCAGCAGGAGGCAGGGGGCGACTCTCCATGGCTACACCTTC.

This clone occurred many times. Written as DNA, the CDR3 is TGTGCCAGCAGCTTAGGAACAGGGCAGGTCGAGCAGTACTTC. Translated, it gives CASSLGTGQVEQYF. The chain uses TRBV11-2 and TRBJ2-7; weak D call: TRBD1 (6 bases). Between the trimmed V and J ends, which lost 1 base and 6 bases, there was a span of 13 bases. The CDR3 has 14 residues. CDR1 is SGHAT, CDR2 FQNNGV, per germline.

This clone is labeled medium-sized. The rearrangement uses TRBV6-1 and TRBJ1-1; 8 bases are shared with TRBD1. V lost 8 bases and J lost 0; bases outside the gene matches: 5. CDR1 MNHNS and CDR2 SASEGT come from the germline V gene. The CDR3 contains 14 residues. CDR3 in amino acids: CASRQGNMNTEAFF. DNA for the CDR3: TGTGCCAGCCGACAGGGGAACATGAACACTGAAGCTTTCTTT.